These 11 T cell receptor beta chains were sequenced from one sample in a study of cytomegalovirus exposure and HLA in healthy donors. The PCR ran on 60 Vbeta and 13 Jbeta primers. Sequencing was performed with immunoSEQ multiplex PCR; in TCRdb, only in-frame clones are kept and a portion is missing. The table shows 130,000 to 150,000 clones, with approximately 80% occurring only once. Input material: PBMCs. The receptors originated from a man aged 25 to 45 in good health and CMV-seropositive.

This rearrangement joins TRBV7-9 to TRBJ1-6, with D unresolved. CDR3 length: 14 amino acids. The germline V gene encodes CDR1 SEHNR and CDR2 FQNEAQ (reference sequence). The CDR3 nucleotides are TGTGTCCCCTCCAGAGACACCCCTAATTCACCCCTCCACTTT. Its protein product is CVPSRDTPNSPLHF.

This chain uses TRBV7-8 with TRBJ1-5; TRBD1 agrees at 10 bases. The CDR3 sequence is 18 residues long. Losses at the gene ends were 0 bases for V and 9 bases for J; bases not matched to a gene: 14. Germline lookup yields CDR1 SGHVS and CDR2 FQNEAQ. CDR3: CASSLATSGTGAWRPQHF. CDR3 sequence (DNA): TGTGCCAGCAGCTTAGCCACTTCCGGGACAGGGGCATGGCGGCCCCAGCATTTT.

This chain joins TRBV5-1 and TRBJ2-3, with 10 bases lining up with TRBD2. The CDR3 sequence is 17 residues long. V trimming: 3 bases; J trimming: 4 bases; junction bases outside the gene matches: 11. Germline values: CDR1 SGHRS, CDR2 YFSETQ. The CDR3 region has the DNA TGCGCCAGCAGCTCCGTCCCAACTAGCGGGATATCAGATACGCAGTATTTT. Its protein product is CASSSVPTSGISDTQYF.

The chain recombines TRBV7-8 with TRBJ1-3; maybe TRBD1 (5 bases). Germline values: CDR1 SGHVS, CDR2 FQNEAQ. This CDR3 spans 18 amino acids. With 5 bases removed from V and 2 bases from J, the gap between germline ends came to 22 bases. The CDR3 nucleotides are TGTGCCAGCAGCCTGGGAACGATACCAGGGAGGACTGGAAACACCATATATTTT. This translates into CASSLGTIPGRTGNTIYF.

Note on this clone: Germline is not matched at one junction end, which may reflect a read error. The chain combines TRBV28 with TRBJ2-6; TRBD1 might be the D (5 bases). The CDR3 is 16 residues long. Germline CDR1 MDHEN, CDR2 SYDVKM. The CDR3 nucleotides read TGTGCCAGCACACGTTTCAGGAGCTCTGGGGCCAACGCCCTGACTTTC. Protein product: CASTRFRSSGANALTF.

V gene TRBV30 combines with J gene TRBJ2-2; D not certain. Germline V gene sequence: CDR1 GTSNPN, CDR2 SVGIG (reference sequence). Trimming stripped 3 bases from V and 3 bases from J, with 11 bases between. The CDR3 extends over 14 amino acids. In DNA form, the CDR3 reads TGTGCCTGGAGCCGGAGAATACACACCGGGGAGCTGTTTTTT. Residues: CAWSRRIHTGELFF.

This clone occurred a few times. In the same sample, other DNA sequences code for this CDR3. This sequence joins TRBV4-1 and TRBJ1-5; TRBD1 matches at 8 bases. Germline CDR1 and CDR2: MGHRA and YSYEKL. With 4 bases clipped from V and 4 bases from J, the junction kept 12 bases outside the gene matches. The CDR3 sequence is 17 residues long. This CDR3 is CASSPDAQGGRNQPQHF. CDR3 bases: TGCGCCAGCAGCCCCGACGCACAGGGGGGACGGAATCAGCCCCAGCATTTT.

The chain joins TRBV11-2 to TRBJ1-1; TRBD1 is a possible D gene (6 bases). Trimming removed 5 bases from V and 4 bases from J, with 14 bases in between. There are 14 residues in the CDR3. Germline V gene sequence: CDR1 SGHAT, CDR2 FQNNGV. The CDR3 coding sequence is TGTGCCAGCAGCACCCTACAGGGTGGCACTGAAGCTTTCTTT. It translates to CASSTLQGGTEAFF.

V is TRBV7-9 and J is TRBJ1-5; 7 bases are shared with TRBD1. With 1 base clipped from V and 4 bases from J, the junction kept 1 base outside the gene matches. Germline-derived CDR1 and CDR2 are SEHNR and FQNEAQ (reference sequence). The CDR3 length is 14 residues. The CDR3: CASSLGTGNQPQHF. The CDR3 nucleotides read TGTGCCAGCAGCTTAGGGACAGGAAATCAGCCCCAGCATTTT.

The CDR3 DNA reads as TGCGCCAGCAGAATGGACGGAGCGGGCTCTGGGGCCAACGTCCTGACTTTC. Its protein product is CASRMDGAGSGANVLTF. This chain uses TRBV5-1 with TRBJ2-6; tentative D call: TRBD2 (6 bases). The CDR3 loop spans 17 amino acids. V lost 5 bases, J lost 0 bases, and 15 bases lay in between. Germline V gene sequence: CDR1 SGHRS, CDR2 YFSETQ.

The DNA of the CDR3 is TGTGCCAGCACAGCGTTGTGGACAGGCTTCTCCTACGAGCAGTACTTC. This codes for CASTALWTGFSYEQYF. V and J are TRBV6-6 and TRBJ2-7, with TRBD1 matching 7 bases. The junction had 12 bases not matched to a gene; V was cut back by 7 bases and J by 0 bases. This CDR3 contains 16 residues. Germline-derived CDR1 and CDR2 are MNHNY and SVGAGI (reference sequence).